Below are 2 T cell receptor beta chains sequenced from a single sample in a study of T cell changes during pregnancy in multiple sclerosis. Profiling relied on immunoSEQ multiplex PCR, and the TCRdb table lists in-frame clones only, not all of them. The sample contains fewer than 95,000 clones, about 94% of which appear only once. Sequenced here: peripheral blood, sampled in the first trimester of pregnancy. The source is a female donor in good health, enrolled as a control in a pregnancy study.

V is TRBV28 and J is TRBJ2-4; TRBD2 matches at 7 bases. Germline CDR1 and CDR2: MDHEN and SYDVKM. The CDR3 loop spans 15 amino acids. The junction had 2 bases not matched to a gene; V was cut back by 3 bases and J by 0 bases. CDR3 in amino acids: CASSFGGIAKNIQYF. The CDR3 bases are TGTGCCAGCAGTTTCGGGGGGATAGCCAAAAACATTCAGTACTTC.

The gene calls are TRBV4-2 and TRBJ1-5, with D tentatively TRBD1 (6 bases). Germline CDR1 reads LGHNA; CDR2 reads YNFKEQ. The CDR3 length is 15 residues. Trimming pared 3 bases from V and 3 bases from J, leaving 12 bases between. CDR3 residues: CASSQDGQNNQPQHF. For the CDR3, the DNA is TGTGCCAGCAGCCAGGACGGACAGAACAATCAGCCCCAGCATTTT.